A single sample gave rise to the 2 T cell receptor beta chains below, sequenced in a study of shared clonotypes between healthy human individuals. Produced via immunoSEQ multiplex PCR; TCRdb's table is partial and in-frame only. The sample includes over a million clones, around 78% of them seen just once. The sequenced sample was memory CD4+ T cells from PBMCs. This sample's subset: CD45RA-negative fraction. These receptors all come from a man between 18 and 29 years old in good health. Some clones in this sample may be carry-over from other donors' samples.

The chain joins TRBV5-4 to TRBJ2-2; 7 nucleotides match TRBD2. Trimming cost V 0 bases and J 0 bases; bases outside gene matches: 5. The CDR3 is 17 amino acids. The germline V gene encodes CDR1 SGHNT and CDR2 YYREEE (reference sequence). The CDR3 loop reads CASSLGPTSSNTGELFF. In DNA, the CDR3 is TGTGCCAGCAGCTTGGGGCCGACTAGCTCGAACACCGGGGAGCTGTTTTTT. The variable domain in full, with the rest retrieved from reference TRBV5-4 and TRBJ2-2, is ETGVTQSPTHLIKTRGQQVTLRCSSQSGHNTVSWYQQALGQGPQFIFQYYREEENGRGNFPPRFSGLQFPNYSSELNVNALELDDSALYLCASSLGPTSSNTGELFFGEGSRLTVL.

The chain recombines TRBV28 with TRBJ2-3; 12 bases align to TRBD2. The CDR3 consists of 18 residues. V lost 5 bases, J lost 2 bases, and 11 bases stayed unmatched. The germline V gene encodes CDR1 MDHEN and CDR2 SYDVKM. Here the CDR3 reads CASSALRTSGAPTDTQYF. CDR3 nucleotide sequence: TGTGCCAGCAGTGCCCTACGGACTAGCGGGGCTCCCACAGATACGCAGTATTTT.